These T cell receptor beta chains were read from a single sample in a study of cytomegalovirus exposure and HLA in healthy donors. The repertoire was sequenced with immunoSEQ multiplex PCR; TCRdb's copy has only in-frame clones and lacks some. The listing contains around 33,000 clones. Sequenced input: PBMCs. The origin of the receptors is a middle-aged woman in good health and CMV-seropositive. The conserved cysteine and the conserved F or W are not part of the CDR3 here.

V,J,CDR3
TRBV11-2,TRBJ2-7,ASSLRDMTPYEQY
TRBV11-2,TRBJ1-2,ASSLGPTGENGYT
TRBV5-4,TRBJ2-7,ASSLVSGRPHEQY
TRBV27,TRBJ1-1,ASSLSQGGSTEAF
TRBV19,TRBJ1-2,ASSIAQGYYGYT
TRBV9,TRBJ2-5,ASSVSGTSGSGETQY
TRBV9,TRBJ2-1,ASSERLAGYNEQF
TRBV10-3,TRBJ1-2,AIRPDRDGYT
TRBV9,TRBJ1-4,ASSVQGQIDEKLF
TRBV11-2,TRBJ2-7,ASSLLQGPYEQY
TRBV19,TRBJ1-1,ASRGGTGNTEAF
TRBV11-2,TRBJ2-7,ASSWAGTGVYEQY
TRBV25-1,TRBJ2-7,ASILTSGKYEQY
TRBV11-3,TRBJ1-1,ASSLRGISTEAF
TRBV27,TRBJ2-7,ASRNTGLPIEQY
TRBV7-2,TRBJ2-1,ASSLSGGAYNEQF
TRBV11-2,TRBJ1-3,ASSPQDGNTIY
TRBV30,TRBJ2-7,ASVTSGAYEQY
TRBV6-1,TRBJ2-1,ASSEASGGDNEQF
TRBV7-8,TRBJ1-5,ASSLGTGGNQPQH
TRBV29-1,TRBJ2-1,SVLLGLVRPDNEQF
TRBV28,TRBJ1-2,ASSLGFGTPYGYT
TRBV18,TRBJ2-1,ASLISDEQF
TRBV28,TRBJ2-1,ASIAGGVRNEQF
TRBV30,TRBJ1-1,AWSSPGINTEAF
TRBV7-2,TRBJ1-2,ASSLENQGIQGYT
TRBV4-3,TRBJ1-3,ASSQDRGNSGNTIY
TRBV28,TRBJ2-7,ASSLGGGTDYEQY
TRBV9,TRBJ2-4,ASSVGSSANIQY
TRBV7-9,TRBJ1-4,ASSEQGGEKLF
TRBV7-2,TRBJ2-5,ASSNRVEETQY
TRBV13,TRBJ2-7,ASSLETGQSYEQY
TRBV7-2,TRBJ2-7,ASSLNRLRDMGGYEQY
TRBV6-5,TRBJ2-3,ASSWGQGGSTDTQY
TRBV18,TRBJ2-7,ASSRLAGGYSYEQY
TRBV30,TRBJ1-4,AWSKSATNEKLF
TRBV4-1,NA,ASSQSSSYEQY
TRBV6-5,TRBJ2-7,ASSRVPYEQY
TRBV7-9,TRBJ1-6,ASSLQNSPLH
TRBV28,TRBJ2-5,ASSLEEGASRQETQY
TRBV9,TRBJ2-3,ASSVGKLAGEVDTQY
TRBV6-5,TRBJ1-1,ASSRRGGATEAF